This T cell receptor beta chain derives from a study of control samples from healthy donors and cancer patients. Only in-frame clones appear in the TCRdb table, and some are missing; sequencing was by immunoSEQ multiplex PCR. The table records under 200,000 clones, around 93% of them present only once. V dropped 0 bases and J dropped 10 bases, with 14 bases sitting between them. This CDR3 comprises 15 residues. Germline CDR1 is SGDLS and CDR2 is YYNGEE. The origin of this receptor is a woman aged 60-70 years in good health. Sequenced: blood. The rearrangement links TRBV9 to TRBJ1-6; TRBD1 might be the D (5 bases). In DNA form, the CDR3 reads TGTGCCAGCAGCGTAGGTAAAAGGGGAGGATCACCCCTCCACTTT. Its translation: CASSVGKRGGSPLHF. Full variable domain (rest looked up from reference TRBV9 and TRBJ1-6): DSGVTQTPKHLITATGQRVTLRCSPRSGDLSVYWYQQSLDQGLQFLIQYYNGEERAKGNILERFSAQQFPDLHSELNLSSLELGDSALYFCASSVGKRGGSPLHFGNGTRLTVT.